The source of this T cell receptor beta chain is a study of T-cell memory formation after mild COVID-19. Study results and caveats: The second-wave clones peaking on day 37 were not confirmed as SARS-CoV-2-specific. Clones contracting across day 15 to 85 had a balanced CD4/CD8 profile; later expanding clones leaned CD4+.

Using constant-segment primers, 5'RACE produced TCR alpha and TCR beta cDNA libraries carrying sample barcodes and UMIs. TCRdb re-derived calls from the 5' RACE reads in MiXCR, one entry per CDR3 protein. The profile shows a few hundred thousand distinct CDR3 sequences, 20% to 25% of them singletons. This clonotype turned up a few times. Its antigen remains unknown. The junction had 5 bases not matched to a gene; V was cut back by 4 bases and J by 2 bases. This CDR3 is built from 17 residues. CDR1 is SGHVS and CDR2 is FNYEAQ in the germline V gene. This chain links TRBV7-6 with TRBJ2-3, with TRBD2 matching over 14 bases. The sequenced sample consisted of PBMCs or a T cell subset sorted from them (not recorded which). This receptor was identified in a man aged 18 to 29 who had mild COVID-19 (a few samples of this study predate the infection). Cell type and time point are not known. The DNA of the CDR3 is TGTGCCAGCAGCTCCGGACTAGCGGGGGGAATCACAGATACGCAGTATTTT. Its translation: CASSSGLAGGITDTQYF.